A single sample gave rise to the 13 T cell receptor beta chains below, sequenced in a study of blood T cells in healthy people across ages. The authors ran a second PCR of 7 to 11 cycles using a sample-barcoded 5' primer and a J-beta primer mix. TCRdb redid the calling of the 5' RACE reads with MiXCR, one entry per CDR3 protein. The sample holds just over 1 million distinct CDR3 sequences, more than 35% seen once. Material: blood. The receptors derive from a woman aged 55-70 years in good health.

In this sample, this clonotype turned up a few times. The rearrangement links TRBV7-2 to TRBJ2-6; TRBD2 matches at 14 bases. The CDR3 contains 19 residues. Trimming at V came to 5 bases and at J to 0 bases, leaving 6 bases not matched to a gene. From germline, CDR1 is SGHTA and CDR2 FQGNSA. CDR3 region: CASSTGTSGRGSGANVLTF. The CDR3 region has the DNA TGTGCCAGCAGCACCGGGACTAGCGGGAGAGGCTCTGGGGCCAACGTCCTGACTTTC.

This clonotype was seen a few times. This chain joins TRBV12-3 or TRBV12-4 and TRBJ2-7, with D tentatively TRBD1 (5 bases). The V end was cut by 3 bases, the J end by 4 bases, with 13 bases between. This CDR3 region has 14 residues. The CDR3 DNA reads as TGTGCCAGCAGTTTTCCAGGGTCGCTATACGAGCAGTACTTC. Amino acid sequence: CASSFPGSLYEQYF.

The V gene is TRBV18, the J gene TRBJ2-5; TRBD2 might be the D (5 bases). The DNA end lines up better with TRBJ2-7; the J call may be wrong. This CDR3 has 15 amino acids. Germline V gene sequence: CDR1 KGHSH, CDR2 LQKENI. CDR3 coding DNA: TGTGCCAGCTCACCCGGCAGCGGACGTTCTGGCGAGCAGTACTTC. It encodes CASSPGSGRSGEQYF.

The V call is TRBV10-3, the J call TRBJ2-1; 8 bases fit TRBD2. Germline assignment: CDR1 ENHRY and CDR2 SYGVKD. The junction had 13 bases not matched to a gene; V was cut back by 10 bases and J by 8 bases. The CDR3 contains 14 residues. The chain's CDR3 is CATARSGSDDEQFF. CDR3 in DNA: TGTGCCACGGCTCGAAGCGGGAGTGACGATGAGCAGTTCTTC.

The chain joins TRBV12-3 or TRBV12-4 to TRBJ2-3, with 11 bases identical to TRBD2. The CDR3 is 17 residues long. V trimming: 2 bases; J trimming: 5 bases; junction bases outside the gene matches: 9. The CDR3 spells CASSLRASGRQGDTQYF. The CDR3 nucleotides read TGTGCCAGCAGTTTAAGGGCTAGCGGGAGGCAAGGAGATACGCAGTATTTT.

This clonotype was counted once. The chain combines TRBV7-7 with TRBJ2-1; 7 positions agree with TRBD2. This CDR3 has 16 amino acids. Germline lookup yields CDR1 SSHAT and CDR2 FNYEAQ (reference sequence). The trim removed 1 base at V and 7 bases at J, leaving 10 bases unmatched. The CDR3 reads CASSLGGLVVGNEQFF. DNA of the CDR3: TGTGCCAGCAGCTTAGGAGGACTAGTGGTAGGGAATGAGCAGTTCTTC. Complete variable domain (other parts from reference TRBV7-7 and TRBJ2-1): GAGVSQSPRYKVTKRGQDVTLRCDPISSHATLYWYQQALGQGPEFLTYFNYEAQPDKSGLPSDRFSAERPEGSISTLTIQRTEQRDSAMYRCASSLGGLVVGNEQFFGPGTRLTVL.

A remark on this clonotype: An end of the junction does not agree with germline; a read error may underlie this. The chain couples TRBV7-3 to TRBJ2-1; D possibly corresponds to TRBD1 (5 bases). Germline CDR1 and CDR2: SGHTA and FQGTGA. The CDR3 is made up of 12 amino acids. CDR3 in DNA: TGTGCCAACAGCCCCCAGGGCAATGAGCAGTTCTTC. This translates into CANSPQGNEQFF. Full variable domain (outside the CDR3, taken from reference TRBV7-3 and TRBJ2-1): GAGVSQTPSNKVTEKGKYVELRCDPISGHTALYWYRQSLGQGPEFLIYFQGTGAADDSGLPNDRFFAVRPEGSVSTLKIQRTERGDSAVYLCANSPQGNEQFFGPGTRLTVL.

The CDR3, as DNA: TGCAGCGTTGTTTGGAGCTCCTACAATGAGCAGTTCTTC. Translating it yields CSVVWSSYNEQFF. This chain joins TRBV29-1 and TRBJ2-1; D is unclear. V lost 4 bases to trimming and J lost 0 bases, with 7 bases between them. The CDR3 is 13 residues long. CDR1 and CDR2 (germline): SQVTM, ANQGSEA.

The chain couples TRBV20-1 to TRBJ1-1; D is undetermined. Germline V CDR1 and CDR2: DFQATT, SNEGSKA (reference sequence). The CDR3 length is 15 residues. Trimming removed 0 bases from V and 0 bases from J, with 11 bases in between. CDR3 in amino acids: CSARDLEAVNTEAFF. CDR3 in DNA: TGCAGTGCTAGAGACCTAGAGGCGGTGAACACTGAAGCTTTCTTT.

CDR3 bases: TGTGCCAGCATGGGACTCCTAACAGATACGCAGTATTTT. It translates to CASMGLLTDTQYF. The genes are TRBV18 and TRBJ2-3; D possibly corresponds to TRBD2 (6 bases). The CDR3 length is 13 residues. The germline V gene has CDR1 KGHSH and CDR2 LQKENI. V lost 8 bases, J lost 3 bases, and 12 bases lay in between.

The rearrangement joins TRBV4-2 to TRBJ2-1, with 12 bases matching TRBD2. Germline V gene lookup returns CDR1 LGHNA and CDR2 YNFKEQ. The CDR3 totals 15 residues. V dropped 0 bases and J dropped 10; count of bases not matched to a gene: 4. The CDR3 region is CASSQDRLAGGEQFF. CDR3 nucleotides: TGTGCCAGCAGCCAAGATCGGCTAGCGGGAGGGGAGCAGTTCTTC.

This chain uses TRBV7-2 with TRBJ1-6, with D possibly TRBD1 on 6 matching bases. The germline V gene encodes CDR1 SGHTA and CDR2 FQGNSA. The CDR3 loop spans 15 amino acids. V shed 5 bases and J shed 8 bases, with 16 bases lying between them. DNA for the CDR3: TGTGCCAGCAGCCCGGGGGGCAGGGGACATTCACCCCTCCACTTT. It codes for CASSPGGRGHSPLHF.

For the CDR3, the DNA is TGTGCCAGCAGTCCACTTTCCGGGGACCTCTTGAGCACCGGGGAGCTGTTTTTT. Protein product: CASSPLSGDLLSTGELFF. The chain is built from TRBV27 and TRBJ2-2; D is perhaps TRBD1 or TRBD2 (5 bases each). The V gene lost 5 bases and the J gene lost 4 bases, with 23 bases spanning the gap. There are 18 residues in the CDR3. Germline V gene data show CDR1 as MNHEY and CDR2 as SMNVEV (reference sequence).